The 11 T cell receptor beta chains presented below share a single source sample, sequenced in a study of blood T cell repertoires in COVID-19. Clones were sequenced by immunoSEQ multiplex PCR, and TCRdb holds only the in-frame ones, with some missing. The sample includes about 210,000 clones, 84% of them seen just once. Sequencing was carried out using PBMCs or T cells enriched from blood (not recorded which). The receptors originated from a woman aged 25 to 39 who had been exposed to COVID-19.

In this sample, this clone turned up a few times. This specimen includes other DNA sequences encoding the same CDR3. V usage is TRBV3-1 (or the pseudogene TRBV3-2) and J usage is TRBJ1-5; 10 bases map to TRBD1. The J segment lost 2 bases and the V segment lost 4 bases, leaving 2 bases of the junction unmatched. Per the germline V gene, CDR1 is LGHDT and CDR2 is YNNKEL (reference sequence). The CDR3 is 15 amino acids. The CDR3 nucleotides read TGTGCCAGCAGCCTAGGGACAGGGGGCAATCAGCCCCAGCATTTT. Translated, it gives CASSLGTGGNQPQHF.

The chain recombines TRBV13 with TRBJ2-3; TRBD1 agrees at 9 bases. The CDR3 totals 17 residues. The V segment lost 5 bases and the J segment 3 bases; nucleotides outside the gene matches: 12. Germline values: CDR1 PRHDT, CDR2 FYEKMQ (reference sequence). DNA for the CDR3: TGTGCCAGCAGCGGGACAGGGCGGACTCGGCGGACAGATACGCAGTATTTT. Amino acids: CASSGTGRTRRTDTQYF.

The chain has TRBV27 and TRBJ2-3; 7 bases line up with TRBD1. Per germline, CDR1 MNHEY and CDR2 SMNVEV (reference sequence). This CDR3 contains 15 residues. Trimming cost V 2 bases and J 6 bases; bases outside gene matches: 8. CDR3 DNA: TGTGCCAGCAGTTTAGGGGGCCTCAGGGGGGATACGCAGTATTTT. Translation: CASSLGGLRGDTQYF.

This sequence joins TRBV4-1 and TRBJ1-4, with a possible D match to TRBD1 (6 bases). This CDR3 has 17 residues. Germline CDR1 MGHRA, CDR2 YSYEKL. V shed 3 bases and J shed 5 bases, with 19 bases lying between them. The CDR3: CASSHATGGGLNEKLFF. The CDR3 nucleotides read TGCGCCAGCAGCCACGCCACTGGTGGGGGCCTGAATGAAAAACTGTTTTTT.

V and J are TRBV9 and TRBJ1-1; 8 bases align to TRBD1. Germline values: CDR1 SGDLS, CDR2 YYNGEE. With 3 bases clipped from V and 1 base from J, the junction kept 8 bases outside the gene matches. The CDR3 is 16 amino acids. The CDR3: CASSAHPGQANTEAFF. The CDR3 coding sequence is TGTGCCAGCAGCGCGCACCCGGGACAGGCGAACACTGAAGCTTTCTTT.

The count of this clone is one. This chain connects TRBV2 to TRBJ2-3; 11 positions agree with TRBD2. In germline, CDR1 is SNHLY, CDR2 FYNNEI. The CDR3 spans 15 residues. J lost 4 bases, V lost 9 bases, and 9 bases had no gene match. CDR3 loop: CARGSSGGASDTQYF. The CDR3 region has the DNA TGTGCCAGAGGAAGTAGCGGGGGGGCGTCAGATACGCAGTATTTT.

The chain is built from TRBV24-1 and TRBJ2-2; D is unresolved. Trimming took off 4 bases at V and 2 bases at J, with 13 bases between the two ends. The CDR3 covers 16 residues. The germline gives CDR1 KGHDR, CDR2 SFDVKD. The CDR3 region has the DNA TGTGCCACCAGTGACAGATCCCTGACAAACACCGGGGAGCTGTTTTTT. This gives the protein CATSDRSLTNTGELFF.

The genes are TRBV29-1 and TRBJ2-1; 8 positions agree with TRBD2. V lost 0 bases and J lost 9; bases outside the gene matches: 4. The CDR3 is 13 residues long. Per germline, CDR1 SQVTM and CDR2 ANQGSEA. Here the CDR3 DNA reads TGCAGCGTTGAAGATCGGGGGGGCGTTGAGCAGTTCTTC. It encodes CSVEDRGGVEQFF.

The chain carries TRBV11-2 and TRBJ1-1; D gene uncertain. Trimming removed 6 bases from V and 1 base from J, with 9 bases in between. Germline V lookup: CDR1 SGHAT, CDR2 FQNNGV. The CDR3 contains 13 residues. DNA for the CDR3: TGTGCCAGCAGAAGAGATTCGAACACTGAAGCTTTCTTT. It is translated as CASRRDSNTEAFF.

This chain uses TRBV14 with TRBJ1-2, with TRBD1 as a possible D gene (6 bases). The germline CDR1 and CDR2 sequences are SGHDN and FVKESK. V lost 4 bases and J 2 bases, leaving 8 bases between the germline ends. The CDR3 sequence is 13 residues long. CDR3 residues: CASSLTGNYGYTF. The CDR3, as DNA: TGTGCCAGCAGCCTCACAGGGAACTATGGCTACACCTTC.

The V call is TRBV6-2 or TRBV6-3, the J call TRBJ2-7; D unresolved. The CDR3 is 15 amino acids. Germline V gives CDR1 MNHEY, CDR2 SVGEGT. The V gene lost 0 bases and the J gene lost 0 bases, with 9 bases spanning the gap. CDR3 sequence: CASSYSSTASYEQYF. The CDR3 DNA sequence: TGTGCCAGCAGTTACTCGAGTACAGCCTCCTACGAGCAGTACTTC.